This section outlines one TCR beta chain sequence together with its context. The antigen remains undetermined. This specimen comes from a study of cytomegalovirus exposure and HLA in healthy donors. Overall study results and limits: Cytomegalovirus-associated status was assigned to about 180 TCR beta chains.

Sequencing was performed with immunoSEQ multiplex PCR; in TCRdb, only in-frame clones are kept and a portion is missing. The data hold some 170,000 clones, with about 88% observed a single time. Trimming shortened V by 2 bases and J by 4 bases, and 15 bases separated the two germline ends. Per the germline V gene, CDR1 is SGHTS and CDR2 is YDEGEE. The CDR3 consists of 15 residues. The chain links TRBV5-8 to TRBJ2-5; tentative D call: TRBD1 (6 bases). The sequence came from a woman under 30 in good health and CMV-seronegative. The sequenced material came from PBMCs. The CDR3, as DNA: TGTGCCAGCAGCTTAAATAGGGGGATGGGAGAGACCCAGTACTTC. Its protein is CASSLNRGMGETQYF. The whole variable domain, filled in from reference TRBV5-8 and TRBJ2-5, reads EAGVTQSPTHLIKTRGQQATLRCSPISGHTSVYWYQQALGLGLQFLLWYDEGEERNRGNFPPRFSGRQFPNYSSELNVNALELEDSALYLCASSLNRGMGETQYFGPGTRLLVL.